This T cell receptor (beta chain) is from a study of identical twins. This clonotype was detected many times. In TCRdb, the 5' RACE reads were re-called with MiXCR into one record per CDR3 protein. The sample shows 400,000 to 500,000 distinct CDR3 sequences, roughly an eighth of them seen only once. V lost 4 bases, J lost 0 bases, and 6 bases lay in between. Germline V gives CDR1 MNHNY, CDR2 SVGAGI (reference sequence). The CDR3 consists of 13 residues. This same sample was also taken into another study, of yellow fever vaccine responses in identical twins.

Material for sequencing was CD4+ T cells sorted from blood. The sequence came from a woman between 18 and 29 years old in good health. This chain links TRBV6-6 with TRBJ1-1; D uncertain. The CDR3 reads CASSSTLNTEAFF. CDR3 DNA sequence: TGTGCCAGCAGTTCAACCTTGAACACTGAAGCTTTCTTT.